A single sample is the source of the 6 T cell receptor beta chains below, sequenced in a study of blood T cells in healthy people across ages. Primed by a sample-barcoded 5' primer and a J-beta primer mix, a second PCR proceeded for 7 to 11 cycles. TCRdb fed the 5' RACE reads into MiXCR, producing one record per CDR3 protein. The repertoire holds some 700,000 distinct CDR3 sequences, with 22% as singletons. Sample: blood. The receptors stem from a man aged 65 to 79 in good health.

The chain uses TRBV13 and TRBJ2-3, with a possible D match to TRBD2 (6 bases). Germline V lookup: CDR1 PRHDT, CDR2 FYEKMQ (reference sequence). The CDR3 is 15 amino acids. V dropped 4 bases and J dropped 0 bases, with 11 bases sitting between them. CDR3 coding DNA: TGTGCCAGCAGCTCGGGCCGGGGGAGCACAGATACGCAGTATTTT. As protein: CASSSGRGSTDTQYF.

CDR3 residues: CATSRDSGSGANVLTF. CDR3 bases: TGTGCCACCAGCAGAGATTCAGGGTCTGGGGCCAACGTCCTGACTTTC. V and J are TRBV15 and TRBJ2-6; weak D call: TRBD1 (5 bases). Germline V CDR1 and CDR2: LNHNV, YYDKDF (reference sequence). The ends were cut back, 0 bases at V and 1 base at J, with 7 bases in the middle. The CDR3 sequence is 16 residues long.

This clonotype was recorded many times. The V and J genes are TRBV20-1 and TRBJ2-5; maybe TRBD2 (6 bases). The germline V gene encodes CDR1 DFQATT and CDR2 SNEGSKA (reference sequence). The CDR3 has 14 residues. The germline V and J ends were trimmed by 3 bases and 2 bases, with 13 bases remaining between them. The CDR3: CSARGELAQETQYF. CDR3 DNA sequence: TGCAGTGCTAGGGGGGAACTAGCTCAAGAGACCCAGTACTTC.

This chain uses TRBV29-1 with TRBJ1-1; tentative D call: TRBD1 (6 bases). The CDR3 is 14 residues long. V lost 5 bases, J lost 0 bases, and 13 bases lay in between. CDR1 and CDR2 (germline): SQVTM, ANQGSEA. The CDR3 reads CSVKSGGLNTEAFF. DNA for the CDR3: TGCAGCGTTAAGAGCGGGGGCCTGAACACTGAAGCTTTCTTT. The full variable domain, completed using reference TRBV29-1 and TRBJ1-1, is SAVISQKPSRDICQRGTSLTIQCQVDSQVTMMFWYRQQPGQSLTLIATANQGSEATYESGFVIDKFPISRPNLTFSTLTVSNMSPEDSSIYLCSVKSGGLNTEAFFGQGTRLTVV.

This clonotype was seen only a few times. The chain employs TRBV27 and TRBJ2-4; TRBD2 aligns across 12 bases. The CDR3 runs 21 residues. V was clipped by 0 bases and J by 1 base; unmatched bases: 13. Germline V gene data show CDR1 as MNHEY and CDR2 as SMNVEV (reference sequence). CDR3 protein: CASSLSVEGLAGGLAKNIQYF. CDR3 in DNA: TGTGCCAGCAGTTTATCGGTGGAGGGGCTAGCGGGGGGGCTTGCCAAAAACATTCAGTACTTC.

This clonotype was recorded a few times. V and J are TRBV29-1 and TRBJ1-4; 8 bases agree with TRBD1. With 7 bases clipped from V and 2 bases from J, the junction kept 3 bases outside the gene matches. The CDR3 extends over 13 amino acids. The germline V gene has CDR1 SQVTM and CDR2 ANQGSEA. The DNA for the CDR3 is TGCAGCGGCAGACAGGGGACTAATGAAAAACTGTTTTTT. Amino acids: CSGRQGTNEKLFF.